The 29 T cell receptor beta chains listed next were all sequenced from one sample in a study of CD8 T cells in Susac syndrome (dated 2019 in TCRdb). Preparation of the library involved the immunoSEQ multiplex PCR assay. RNA was extracted using the RNeasy kit, and about 0.5 to 1 microgram was reverse transcribed with random hexamers. Using fastp trimming at Q25 and MiXCR clonotype assembly, TCRdb reanalyzed the public sequencing data and kept in-frame beta chains. Duplicate CDR3 protein sequences are folded into a single record with the most common DNA and genes. The sample table shows roughly 140,000 distinct CDR3 sequences, and approximately 96% are seen once. Of the sample, approximately 0.15% is held by the ten largest clones. The sequencing input was CD4+ T cells from PBMCs. All receptors come from a human donor with Susac syndrome.

V gene TRBV7-2 combines with J gene TRBJ2-3; D possibly uses TRBD1 or TRBD2 (5 bases each). CDR1 and CDR2 from the germline V gene are SGHTA and FQGNSA. V dropped 5 bases and J dropped 6 bases, with 12 bases sitting between them. The CDR3 length is 13 residues. The CDR3 protein is CASSPGPSDTQYF. CDR3 coding DNA: TGTGCCAGCAGCCCGGGGCCCTCGGATACGCAGTATTTT.

The chain recombines TRBV5-6 with TRBJ1-6; D is unclear. The CDR3 spans 12 residues. Trimming shortened V by 0 bases and J by 9 bases, and 4 bases separated the two germline ends. Per germline, CDR1 SGHDT and CDR2 YYEEEE. DNA for the CDR3: TGTGCCAGCAGCTTGGTGGGTTCACCCCTCCACTTT. Its translation is CASSLVGSPLHF. Using reference TRBV5-6 and TRBJ1-6 for the parts outside the CDR3, the full variable domain is DAGVTQSPTHLIKTRGQQVTLRCSPKSGHDTVSWYQQALGQGPQFIFQYYEEEERQRGNFPDRFSGHQFPNYSSELNVNALLLGDSALYLCASSLVGSPLHFGNGTRLTVT.

V and J are TRBV7-3 and TRBJ2-2, with no clear D. V was shortened by 0 bases and J by 4 bases, with 6 bases between the two germline ends. This CDR3 has 14 residues. Looked up from germline, CDR1 is SGHTA and CDR2 is FQGTGA. The CDR3 loop is CASSLTDGTGELFF. The CDR3 DNA follows: TGTGCCAGCAGCTTAACGGACGGCACCGGGGAGCTGTTTTTT.

This chain connects TRBV20-1 to TRBJ1-1; the match to TRBD1 covers 9 bases. This CDR3 is built from 13 residues. The V gene's germline CDR1 is DFQATT and CDR2 SNEGSKA (reference sequence). V was clipped by 5 bases and J by 2 bases; unmatched bases: 3. The CDR3 DNA is TGCAGTGCTGGGGACAGGGTTAACACTGAAGCTTTCTTT. Amino acid sequence: CSAGDRVNTEAFF.

The chain recombines TRBV12-3 or TRBV12-4 with TRBJ1-2; weak D call: TRBD1 (6 bases). This CDR3 spans 14 amino acids. V lost 3 bases, J lost 4 bases, and 12 bases lay in between. The chain's CDR3 is CASSFWEGGYGYTF. Written as DNA, the CDR3 is TGTGCCAGCAGTTTCTGGGAGGGGGGCTATGGCTACACCTTC.

The chain recombines TRBV18 with TRBJ2-5; 7 bases align to TRBD1. V shed 8 bases and J 3 bases; nucleotides not matched to a gene: 9. The CDR3 loop spans 14 amino acids. CDR1 KGHSH and CDR2 LQKENI come from the germline V gene. This chain's CDR3 is CASARQGVEETQYF. In DNA form, the CDR3 reads TGTGCCAGCGCTCGACAGGGCGTCGAAGAGACCCAGTACTTC.

The V call is TRBV7-6, the J call TRBJ2-5, with 14 positions matching TRBD2. Per the germline V gene, CDR1 is SGHVS and CDR2 is FNYEAQ. Trimming at V came to 5 bases and at J to 5 bases, leaving 4 bases not matched to a gene. This CDR3 comprises 15 residues. CDR3 protein: CASSPGLAGVETQYF. The CDR3 coding sequence is TGTGCCAGCAGCCCGGGACTAGCGGGGGTGGAGACCCAGTACTTC.

Only one count was recorded for this clonotype. The V gene is TRBV7-8, the J gene TRBJ2-7; D ambiguous. CDR1 is SGHVS, CDR2 FQNEAQ, per germline. V dropped 2 bases and J dropped 0 bases, with 14 bases sitting between them. This CDR3 has 16 residues. The CDR3 sequence: CASSLRQVPNSYEQYF. The CDR3 region has the DNA TGTGCCAGCAGCTTACGCCAGGTCCCGAACTCCTACGAGCAGTACTTC.

This chain links TRBV28 with TRBJ2-7, with 9 bases that match TRBD1. Germline trimming cut 6 bases from V and 5 bases from J; bases unmatched to any gene: 2. This CDR3 has 12 amino acids. The germline gives CDR1 MDHEN, CDR2 SYDVKM. The CDR3: CASRGTGNEQYF. The CDR3 DNA reads TGTGCCAGCAGGGGGACAGGGAACGAGCAGTACTTC.

This chain uses TRBV5-6 with TRBJ2-3, with D possibly matching TRBD2 (6 bases). V lost 0 bases to trimming and J lost 3 bases, with 14 bases between them. This CDR3 has 16 residues. The V gene's germline CDR1 is SGHDT and CDR2 YYEEEE. DNA of the CDR3: TGTGCCAGCAGCTTGGGTGCGGACCGGGGGACAGATACGCAGTATTTT. As protein: CASSLGADRGTDTQYF. Together with reference TRBV5-6 and TRBJ2-3, the CDR3 gives the full variable domain: DAGVTQSPTHLIKTRGQQVTLRCSPKSGHDTVSWYQQALGQGPQFIFQYYEEEERQRGNFPDRFSGHQFPNYSSELNVNALLLGDSALYLCASSLGADRGTDTQYFGPGTRLTVL.

V and J are TRBV12-3 or TRBV12-4 and TRBJ2-5, with 14 bases fitting TRBD2. The junction had 5 bases not matched to a gene; V was cut back by 3 bases and J by 5 bases. This CDR3 has 16 residues. CDR3 residues: CASSLTSGGGMETQYF. CDR3 nucleotides: TGTGCCAGCAGTTTGACTAGCGGGGGGGGGATGGAGACCCAGTACTTC.

The CDR3 nucleotides read TGTGCCAGCAGCTTCACCCCGGGACCGAGCCAAGAGACCCAGTACTTC. It yields the protein CASSFTPGPSQETQYF. This sequence joins TRBV7-6 and TRBJ2-5; D possibly uses TRBD1 or TRBD2 (5 bases each). The CDR3 spans 16 residues. The V end lost 3 bases, the J end lost 1 base, and 15 bases lay between the germline ends. Germline CDR1 SGHVS, CDR2 FNYEAQ.

V gene TRBV6-1 combines with J gene TRBJ1-1; D might be TRBD1 (5 bases). Trimming removed 4 bases from V and 3 bases from J, with 12 bases in between. CDR3 length: 14 residues. Per the germline V gene, CDR1 is MNHNS and CDR2 is SASEGT. The CDR3 DNA reads TGTGCCAGCAGTGGCCGCAGGGATTACACTGAAGCTTTCTTT. Its translation is CASSGRRDYTEAFF.

The CDR3 coding sequence is TGCAGCGCCGGGAGGAATGAGCAGTTCTTC. This codes for CSAGRNEQFF. The chain is built from TRBV29-1 and TRBJ2-1; 7 bases align to TRBD2. Germline V gene data show CDR1 as SQVTM and CDR2 as ANQGSEA. This CDR3 is built from 10 residues. V lost 7 bases and J lost 7; bases outside the gene matches: 1.

The chain couples TRBV5-1 to TRBJ2-7, with D possibly being TRBD1 (5 bases). The CDR3 has 14 residues. V was clipped by 0 bases and J by 7 bases, with 14 bases between them. CDR1 and CDR2 from the germline V gene are SGHRS and YFSETQ. CDR3 sequence reads: CASSLDPGPREQYF. CDR3 sequence (DNA): TGCGCCAGCAGCTTGGATCCAGGGCCGCGGGAGCAGTACTTC.

V gene TRBV5-1 combines with J gene TRBJ2-6; D not certain. Trimming took off 0 bases at V and 4 bases at J, with 8 bases between the two ends. The CDR3 has 15 residues. Per the germline V gene, CDR1 is SGHRS and CDR2 is YFSETQ. The CDR3 is CASSLEGQGANVLTF. The CDR3 DNA reads TGCGCCAGCAGCTTGGAAGGGCAAGGGGCCAACGTCCTGACTTTC.

This clonotype was picked up one time. The chain recombines TRBV20-1 with TRBJ2-5; 16 bases fit TRBD2. The CDR3 totals 16 residues. Germline CDR1 and CDR2: DFQATT and SNEGSKA (reference sequence). V shed 5 bases and J 4 bases; nucleotides not matched to a gene: 7. The CDR3 sequence: CSARPGTSGRGETQYF. CDR3 DNA: TGCAGTGCTCGACCCGGGACTAGCGGGAGGGGAGAGACCCAGTACTTC.

This chain links TRBV29-1 with TRBJ2-2, with TRBD1 as a possible D gene (6 bases). Germline V gene lookup returns CDR1 SQVTM and CDR2 ANQGSEA. V lost 0 bases, J lost 3 bases, and 14 bases lay in between. The CDR3 consists of 16 residues. This chain's CDR3 is CSVEDGPGVDTGELFF. The DNA of the CDR3 is TGCAGCGTTGAAGACGGGCCAGGGGTCGACACCGGGGAGCTGTTTTTT.

The V call is TRBV6-2 or TRBV6-3, the J call TRBJ2-1; tentative D call: TRBD1 (5 bases). Germline V lookup: CDR1 MNHEY, CDR2 SVGEGT. Trimming removed 6 bases from V and 3 bases from J, with 12 bases in between. The CDR3 sequence is 14 residues long. The CDR3 spells CASRGLRGYNEQFF. CDR3 sequence (DNA): TGTGCCAGCAGAGGGTTAAGGGGCTACAATGAGCAGTTCTTC.

The chain joins TRBV12-3 or TRBV12-4 to TRBJ1-3; D unresolved. This CDR3 has 14 residues. V shed 3 bases and J shed 0 bases, with 6 bases lying between them. This CDR3 is CASSFVGSGNTIYF. The CDR3 DNA reads TGTGCCAGCAGTTTCGTGGGCTCTGGAAACACCATATATTTT.

The genes are TRBV6-6 and TRBJ2-1; perhaps D is TRBD1 or TRBD2 (5 bases each). CDR1 MNHNY and CDR2 SVGAGI come from the germline V gene (reference sequence). This CDR3 spans 15 amino acids. The V end lost 4 bases, the J end lost 6 bases, and 16 bases lay between the germline ends. CDR3 region: CASSFQRGSSNEQFF. CDR3 nucleotide sequence: TGTGCCAGCAGTTTCCAACGGGGCTCAAGCAATGAGCAGTTCTTC.

The chain uses TRBV29-1 and TRBJ2-7; tentative D call: TRBD2 (6 bases). This CDR3 has 12 residues. V was trimmed by 5 bases and J by 0 bases, leaving 8 bases between them. The germline gives CDR1 SQVTM, CDR2 ANQGSEA. CDR3 residues: CSVTTSSYEQYF. Written as DNA, the CDR3 is TGCAGCGTTACGACTAGCTCCTACGAGCAGTACTTC.

The table lists this clonotype with a count of one. The V and J genes are TRBV12-3 or TRBV12-4 and TRBJ2-7, with TRBD1 as a possible D gene (6 bases). This CDR3 spans 14 amino acids. V lost 6 bases to trimming and J lost 1 base, with 13 bases between them. The CDR3 spells CASRGQSWSYEQYF. The CDR3 region has the DNA TGTGCCAGCAGAGGACAGTCTTGGTCCTACGAGCAGTACTTC.

The rearrangement uses TRBV25-1 and TRBJ2-7; TRBD2 is a possible D gene (5 bases). Germline lookup yields CDR1 MGHDK and CDR2 SYGVNS. V dropped 1 base and J dropped 1 base, with 14 bases sitting between them. The CDR3 has 16 residues. CDR3 DNA: TGTGCCAGCAGTGAATTTCTAGCTCCAGATTCCTACGAGCAGTACTTC. This sequence encodes CASSEFLAPDSYEQYF.

The chain couples TRBV20-1 to TRBJ2-5; TRBD1 matches 8 bases. Germline V gene data show CDR1 as DFQATT and CDR2 as SNEGSKA (reference sequence). Trimming took 8 bases from V and 2 from J; bases not matched to a gene: 4. CDR3 length: 12 residues. The CDR3 loop reads CSCRQGQETQYF. The CDR3 DNA is TGCAGTTGCCGACAGGGGCAAGAGACCCAGTACTTC.

The V call is TRBV7-9, the J call TRBJ2-4; D unresolved. V was shortened by 5 bases and J by 9 bases, with 8 bases between the two germline ends. The germline V gene encodes CDR1 SEHNR and CDR2 FQNEAQ (reference sequence). The CDR3 is 11 amino acids. CDR3 DNA sequence: TGTGCCAGCAGCCCCATGATCATTCAGTACTTC. This translates into CASSPMIIQYF.

The chain combines TRBV20-1 with TRBJ2-5, with 12 bases fitting TRBD1. The CDR3 is made up of 16 amino acids. V lost 2 bases to trimming and J lost 5 bases; unmatched junction nucleotides: 9. The germline V gene has CDR1 DFQATT and CDR2 SNEGSKA (reference sequence). Here the CDR3 reads CSARSGTGGAGETQYF. For the CDR3, the DNA is TGCAGTGCTAGATCGGGGACAGGGGGCGCGGGGGAGACCCAGTACTTC.

The chain links TRBV20-1 to TRBJ2-1; 13 positions agree with TRBD2. The junction had 5 bases not matched to a gene; V was cut back by 5 bases and J by 4 bases. The CDR3 loop spans 15 amino acids. Germline assignment: CDR1 DFQATT and CDR2 SNEGSKA (reference sequence). The chain's CDR3 is CSALGLAGSYNEQFF. CDR3 nucleotides: TGCAGTGCTCTGGGACTAGCGGGGAGTTACAATGAGCAGTTCTTC.

This rearrangement joins TRBV3-1 to TRBJ2-7; D is unresolved. V dropped 4 bases and J dropped 4 bases, with 8 bases sitting between them. From germline, CDR1 is LGHDT and CDR2 YNNKEL (reference sequence). The CDR3 consists of 12 residues. CDR3 residues: CASSLLFYEQYF. The DNA for the CDR3 is TGTGCCAGCAGCCTACTTTTTTACGAGCAGTACTTC.